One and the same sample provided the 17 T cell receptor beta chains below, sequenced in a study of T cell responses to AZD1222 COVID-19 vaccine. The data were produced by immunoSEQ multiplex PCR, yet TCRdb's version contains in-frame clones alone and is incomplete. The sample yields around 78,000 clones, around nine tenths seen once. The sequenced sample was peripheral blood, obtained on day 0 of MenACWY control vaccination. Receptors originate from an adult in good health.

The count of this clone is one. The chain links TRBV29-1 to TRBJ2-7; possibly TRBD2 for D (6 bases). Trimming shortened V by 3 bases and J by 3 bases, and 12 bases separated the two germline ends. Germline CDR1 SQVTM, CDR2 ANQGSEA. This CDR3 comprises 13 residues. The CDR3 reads CSVDGDSIYEQYF. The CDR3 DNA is TGCAGCGTTGATGGGGACTCGATCTACGAGCAGTACTTC.

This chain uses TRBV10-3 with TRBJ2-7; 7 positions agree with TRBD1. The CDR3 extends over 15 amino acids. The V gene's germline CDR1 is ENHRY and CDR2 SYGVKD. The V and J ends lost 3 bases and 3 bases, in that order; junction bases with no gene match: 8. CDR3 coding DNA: TGTGCCATCAGTGACTCTCAGGGACAGTTCTACGAGCAGTACTTC. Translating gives CAISDSQGQFYEQYF.

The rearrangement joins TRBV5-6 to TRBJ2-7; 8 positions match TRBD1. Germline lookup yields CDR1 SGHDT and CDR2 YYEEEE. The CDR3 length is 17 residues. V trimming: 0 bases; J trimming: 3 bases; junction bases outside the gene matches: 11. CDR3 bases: TGTGCCAGCAGCTTGGAGGTTCTGGGACAGGCCCACTACGAGCAGTACTTC. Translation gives CASSLEVLGQAHYEQYF.

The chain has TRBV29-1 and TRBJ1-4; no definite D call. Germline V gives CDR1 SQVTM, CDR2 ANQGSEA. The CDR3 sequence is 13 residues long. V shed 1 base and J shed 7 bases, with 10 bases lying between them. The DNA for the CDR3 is TGCAGCGTTGAAGGCGGGCTGGGTGAAAAACTGTTTTTT. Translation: CSVEGGLGEKLFF.

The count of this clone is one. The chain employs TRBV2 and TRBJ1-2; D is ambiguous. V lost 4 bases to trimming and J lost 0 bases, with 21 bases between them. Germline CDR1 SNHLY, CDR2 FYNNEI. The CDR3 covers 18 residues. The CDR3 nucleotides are TGTGCCAGCAGTGGTACTTTAGAACGGGCGGGTACTAACTATGGCTACACCTTC. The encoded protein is CASSGTLERAGTNYGYTF.

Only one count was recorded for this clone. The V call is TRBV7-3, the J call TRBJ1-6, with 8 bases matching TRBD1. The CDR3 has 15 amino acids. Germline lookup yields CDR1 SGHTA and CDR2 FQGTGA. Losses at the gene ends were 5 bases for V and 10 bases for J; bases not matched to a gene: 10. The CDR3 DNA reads TGTGCCAGCAGCCCCAACGGACAGGGAACCTCACCCCTCCACTTT. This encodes CASSPNGQGTSPLHF.

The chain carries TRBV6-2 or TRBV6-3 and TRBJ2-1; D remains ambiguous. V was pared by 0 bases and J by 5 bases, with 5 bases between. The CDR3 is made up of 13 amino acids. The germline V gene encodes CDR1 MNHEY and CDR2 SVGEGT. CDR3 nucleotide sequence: TGTGCCAGCAGTTACTCGCACAACAATGAGCAGTTCTTC. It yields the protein CASSYSHNNEQFF.

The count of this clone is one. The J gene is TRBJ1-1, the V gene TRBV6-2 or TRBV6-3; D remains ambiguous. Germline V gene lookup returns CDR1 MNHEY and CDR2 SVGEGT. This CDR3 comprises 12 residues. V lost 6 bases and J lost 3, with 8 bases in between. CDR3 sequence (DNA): TGTGCCAGCAGCGCTGGGTACACTGAAGCTTTCTTT. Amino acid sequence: CASSAGYTEAFF.

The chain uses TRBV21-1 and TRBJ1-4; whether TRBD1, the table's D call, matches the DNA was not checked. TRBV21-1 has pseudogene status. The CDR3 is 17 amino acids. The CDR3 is CASSTRQVKPTNEKLFF. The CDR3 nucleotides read TGTGCCAGCAGCACACGACAGGTGAAACCAACTAATGAAAAACTGTTTTTT.

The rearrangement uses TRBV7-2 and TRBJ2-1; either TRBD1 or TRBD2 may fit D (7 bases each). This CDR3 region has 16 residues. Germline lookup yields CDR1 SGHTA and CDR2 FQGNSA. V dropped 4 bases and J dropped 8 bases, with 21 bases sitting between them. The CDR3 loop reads CASSSLGGGHFDEQFF. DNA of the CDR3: TGTGCCAGCAGCTCACTGGGAGGGGGCCATTTCGATGAGCAGTTCTTC.

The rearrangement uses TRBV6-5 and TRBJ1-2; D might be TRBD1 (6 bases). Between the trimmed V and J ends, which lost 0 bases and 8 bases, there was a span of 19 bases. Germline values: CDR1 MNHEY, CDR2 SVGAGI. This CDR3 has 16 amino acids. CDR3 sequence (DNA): TGTGCCAGCAGTTACTCGAAGTCAGGTCAGGGGCAGGGCTACACCTTC. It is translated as CASSYSKSGQGQGYTF.

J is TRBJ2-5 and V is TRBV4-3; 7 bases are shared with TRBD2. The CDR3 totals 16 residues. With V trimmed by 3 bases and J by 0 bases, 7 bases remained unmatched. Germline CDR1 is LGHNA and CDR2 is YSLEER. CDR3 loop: CASSQRLAVYQETQYF. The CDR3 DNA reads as TGCGCCAGCAGCCAGAGACTAGCAGTGTACCAAGAGACCCAGTACTTC.

The CDR3 region is CASSSEYPEQFF. The DNA of the CDR3 is TGCGCCAGCAGCTCAGAGTATCCTGAGCAGTTCTTC. The chain carries TRBV5-1 and TRBJ2-1; D not resolved. V gave up 3 bases and J gave up 9 bases, with 10 bases separating them. Per the germline V gene, CDR1 is SGHRS and CDR2 is YFSETQ. The CDR3 consists of 12 residues.

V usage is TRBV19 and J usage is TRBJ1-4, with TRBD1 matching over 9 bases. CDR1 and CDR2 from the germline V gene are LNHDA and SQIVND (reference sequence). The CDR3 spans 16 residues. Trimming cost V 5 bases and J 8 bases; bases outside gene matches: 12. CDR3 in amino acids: CASSPWTGTGFEKLFF. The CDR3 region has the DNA TGTGCCAGTAGTCCATGGACCGGGACAGGGTTCGAAAAACTGTTTTTT.

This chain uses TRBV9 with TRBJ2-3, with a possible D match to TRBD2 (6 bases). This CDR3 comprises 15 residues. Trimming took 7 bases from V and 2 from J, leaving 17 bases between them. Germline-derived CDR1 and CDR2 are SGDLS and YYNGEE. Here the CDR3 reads CASSETSSITDTQYF. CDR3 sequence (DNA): TGTGCCAGCTCGGAGACTAGTTCTATCACAGATACGCAGTATTTT.

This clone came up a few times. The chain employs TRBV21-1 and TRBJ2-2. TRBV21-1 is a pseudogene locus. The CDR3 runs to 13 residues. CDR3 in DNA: TGTGCCAGCAGCAAATCTGGCACCGGGGAGCTGTTTTTT. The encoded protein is CASSKSGTGELFF.

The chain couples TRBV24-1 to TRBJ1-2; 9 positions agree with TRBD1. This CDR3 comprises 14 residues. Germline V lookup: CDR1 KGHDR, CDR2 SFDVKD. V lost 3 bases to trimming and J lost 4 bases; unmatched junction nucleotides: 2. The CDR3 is CATSDPGQGYGYTF. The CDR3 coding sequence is TGTGCCACCAGTGATCCGGGACAGGGCTATGGCTACACCTTC.